The present T cell receptor (beta chain) was sequenced within a study of control samples from healthy donors and cancer patients. Using immunoSEQ multiplex PCR, the repertoire was profiled, and TCRdb retains in-frame clones only, with some absent. This table has some 150,000 clones, around 90% appearing once. With respect to this clone: Other nucleotide sequences in the sample specify the same CDR3.

Trimming took 1 base from V and 1 from J, leaving 5 bases between them. The CDR3 is made up of 14 amino acids. Per germline, CDR1 SEHNR and CDR2 FQNEAQ (reference sequence). The clonotype was recovered from a man younger than 35 in good health. The rearrangement joins TRBV7-9 to TRBJ1-5, with D unclear. Sequenced material: blood. CDR3 sequence (DNA): TGTGCCAGCAGCTTAGGGCAGAGCAATCAGCCCCAGCATTTT. This sequence encodes CASSLGQSNQPQHF.